This entry describes one T cell receptor beta chain. Its antigen remains unknown. The data originate from a study of persistence of HIV-infected CD4 T cells. Cells were stimulated with overlapping HIV-1 Gag 15-mer peptides. CD40L/CD69 double-negative CD45RO-high memory CD4+ T cells were collected. The germline CDR1 and CDR2 sequences are DFQATT and SNEGSKA (reference sequence). V lost 3 bases and J 10 bases, leaving 10 bases between the germline ends. The CDR3 totals 11 residues. The libraries were made with immunoSEQ version 4 in survey mode. Data came from immunoSEQ multiplex PCR; TCRdb stores just in-frame clones and leaves some out. This sample yields tens of thousands of clones, of which approximately 80% are seen a single time; 12% to 15% belongs to the top ten.

J is TRBJ2-1 and V is TRBV20-1, with no clear D. The receptor's source is an adult man with HIV who was CMV-seropositive. The sample here was CD4+ T cells sorted from PBMCs after approximately 20-hour stimulation, taken from a patient who received antiretroviral therapy. CDR3 sequence: CSASKSREQFF. CDR3 in DNA: TGCAGTGCTAGTAAAAGCAGGGAGCAGTTCTTC.